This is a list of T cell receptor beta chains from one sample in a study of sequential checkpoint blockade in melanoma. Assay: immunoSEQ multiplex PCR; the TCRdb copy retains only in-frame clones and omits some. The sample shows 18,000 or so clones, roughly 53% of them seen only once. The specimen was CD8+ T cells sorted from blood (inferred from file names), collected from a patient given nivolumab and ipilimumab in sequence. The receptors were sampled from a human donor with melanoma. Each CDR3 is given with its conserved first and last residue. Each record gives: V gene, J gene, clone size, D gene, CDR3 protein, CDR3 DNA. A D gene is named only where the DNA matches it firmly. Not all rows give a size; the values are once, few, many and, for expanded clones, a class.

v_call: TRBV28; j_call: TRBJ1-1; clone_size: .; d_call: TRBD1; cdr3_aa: CASSLDRGNTEAFF; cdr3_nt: TGTGCCAGCAGCCTTGACAGGGGGAACACTGAAGCTTTCTTT
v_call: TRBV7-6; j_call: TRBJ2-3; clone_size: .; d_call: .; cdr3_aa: CASSYQGGETDTQYF; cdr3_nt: TGTGCCAGCAGTTACCAAGGCGGGGAAACAGATACGCAGTATTTT
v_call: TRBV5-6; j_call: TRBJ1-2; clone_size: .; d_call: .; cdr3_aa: CASSAGTAYGYTF; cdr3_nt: TGTGCCAGCAGCGCGGGGACGGCGTATGGCTACACCTTC
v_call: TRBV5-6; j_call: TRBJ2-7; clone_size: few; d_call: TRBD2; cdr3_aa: CASSAGGGEQYF; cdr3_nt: TGTGCCAGCAGCGCCGGCGGGGGGGAGCAGTACTTC
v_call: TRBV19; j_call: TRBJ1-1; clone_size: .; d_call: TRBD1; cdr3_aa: CASHGQGGTEAFF; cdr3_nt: TGTGCCAGCCATGGACAGGGAGGCACTGAAGCTTTCTTT
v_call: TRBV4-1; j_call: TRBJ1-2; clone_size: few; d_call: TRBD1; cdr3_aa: CASSQGGTGTGYTF; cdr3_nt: TGCGCCAGCAGCCAAGGCGGGACAGGGACCGGCTACACCTTC
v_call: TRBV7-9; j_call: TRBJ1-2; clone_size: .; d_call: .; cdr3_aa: CASSQEGDGYTF; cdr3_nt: TGTGCCAGCAGCCAAGAGGGGGATGGCTACACCTTC
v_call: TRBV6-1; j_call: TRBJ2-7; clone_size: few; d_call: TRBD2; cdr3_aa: CATSRLAEYEQYF; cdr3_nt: TGTGCCACCTCAAGACTAGCAGAATACGAGCAGTACTTC
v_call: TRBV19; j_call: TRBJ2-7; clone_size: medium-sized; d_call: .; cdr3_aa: CASSIVDGSSYEQYF; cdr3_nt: TGTGCCAGTAGTATAGTCGACGGGAGCTCCTACGAGCAGTACTTC
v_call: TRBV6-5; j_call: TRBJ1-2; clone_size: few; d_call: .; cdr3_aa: CASSYDRGLVGYTF; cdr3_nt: TGTGCCAGCAGTTACGACCGGGGTCTCGTTGGCTACACCTTC
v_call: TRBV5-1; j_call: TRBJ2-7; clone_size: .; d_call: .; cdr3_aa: CASSLASDYEQYF; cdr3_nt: TGCGCCAGCAGCTTGGCTAGCGACTACGAGCAGTACTTC
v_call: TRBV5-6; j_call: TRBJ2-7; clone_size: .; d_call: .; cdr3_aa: CASSPTTQEYEQYF; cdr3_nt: TGTGCCAGCAGTCCCACGACTCAAGAGTACGAGCAGTACTTC
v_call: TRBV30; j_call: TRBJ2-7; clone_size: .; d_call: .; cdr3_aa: CAWGYRDEQYF; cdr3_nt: TGTGCCTGGGGCTACAGGGACGAGCAGTACTTC
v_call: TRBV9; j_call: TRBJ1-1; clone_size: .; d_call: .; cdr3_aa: CASSVLSGAGTEAFF; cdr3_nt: TGTGCCAGCAGCGTATTGTCAGGGGCGGGCACTGAAGCTTTCTTT
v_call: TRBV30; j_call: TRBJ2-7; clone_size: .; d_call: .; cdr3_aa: CAWSGESYEQYF; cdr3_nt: TGTGCCTGGTCAGGGGAATCCTACGAGCAGTACTTC
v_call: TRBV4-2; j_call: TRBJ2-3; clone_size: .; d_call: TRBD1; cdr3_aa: CASSQTSGTGVADTQYF; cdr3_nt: TGTGCCAGCAGCCAGACCTCCGGGACAGGGGTAGCAGATACGCAGTATTTT
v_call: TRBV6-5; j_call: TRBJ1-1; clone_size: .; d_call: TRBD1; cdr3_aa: CASRQGATNTEAFF; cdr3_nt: TGTGCCAGCAGACAGGGGGCGACGAACACTGAAGCTTTCTTT
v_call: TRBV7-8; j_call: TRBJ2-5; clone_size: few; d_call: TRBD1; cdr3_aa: CASSLGQGDVETQYF; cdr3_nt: TGTGCCAGCAGCCTTGGACAGGGAGACGTGGAGACCCAGTACTTC
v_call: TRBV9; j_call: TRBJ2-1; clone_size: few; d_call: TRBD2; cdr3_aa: CASSGAGGSGRYDTYNEQFF; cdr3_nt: TGTGCCAGCAGCGGAGCCGGTGGGAGCGGGAGGTATGACACGTACAATGAGCAGTTCTTC
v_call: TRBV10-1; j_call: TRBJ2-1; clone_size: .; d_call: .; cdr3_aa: CASSELGGEQFF; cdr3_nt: TGCGCCAGCAGTGAGCTGGGGGGTGAGCAGTTCTTC
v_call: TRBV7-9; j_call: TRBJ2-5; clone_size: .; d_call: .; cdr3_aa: CASTPGRVEETQYF; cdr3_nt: TGTGCCAGCACCCCGGGTCGGGTCGAAGAGACCCAGTACTTC
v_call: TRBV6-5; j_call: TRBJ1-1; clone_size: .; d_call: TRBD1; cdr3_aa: CASSYGQGWTEAFF; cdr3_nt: TGTGCCAGCAGTTACGGACAGGGTTGGACTGAAGCTTTCTTT
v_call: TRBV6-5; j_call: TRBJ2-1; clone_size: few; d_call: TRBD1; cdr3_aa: CASSFGTGYNEQFF; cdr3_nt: TGTGCCAGCAGTTTCGGGACAGGGTACAATGAGCAGTTCTTC
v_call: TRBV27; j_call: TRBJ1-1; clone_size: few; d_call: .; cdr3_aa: CASSLHTGTPEAFF; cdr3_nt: TGTGCCAGCAGTTTGCACACAGGGACCCCTGAAGCTTTCTTT